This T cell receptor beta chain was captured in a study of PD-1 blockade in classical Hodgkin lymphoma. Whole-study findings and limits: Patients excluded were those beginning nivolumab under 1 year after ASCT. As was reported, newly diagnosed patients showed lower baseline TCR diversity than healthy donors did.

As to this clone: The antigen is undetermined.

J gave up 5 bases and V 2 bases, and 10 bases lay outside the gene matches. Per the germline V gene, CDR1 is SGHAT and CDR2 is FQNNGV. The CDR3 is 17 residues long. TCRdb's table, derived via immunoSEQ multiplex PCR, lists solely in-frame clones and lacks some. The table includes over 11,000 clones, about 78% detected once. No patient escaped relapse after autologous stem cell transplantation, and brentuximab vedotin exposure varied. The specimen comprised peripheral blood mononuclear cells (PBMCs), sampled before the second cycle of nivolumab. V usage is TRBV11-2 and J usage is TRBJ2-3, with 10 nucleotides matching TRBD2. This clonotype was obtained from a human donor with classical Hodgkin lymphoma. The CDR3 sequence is CASSLRTSGGARDTQYF. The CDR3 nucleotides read TGTGCCAGCAGCTTAAGGACGAGCGGGGGGGCCCGAGATACGCAGTATTTT.